This passage covers 25 T cell receptor beta chains from one sample sequenced in a study of regulatory T cells in long-lasting Graves disease. iRepertoire HTBI primers and Arm-PCR of CDR3 regions built TCR beta libraries. TCRdb re-called the multiplex PCR reads through MiXCR, storing one row per CDR3 protein. This table has about 430,000 distinct CDR3 sequences, 15% appearing once. The time point: newly diagnosed GD, antithyroid drugs for less than 3 months. PBMCs provided the RNA from which the TCR library was made. The same sample was also used in a study of T cells in Graves' hyperthyroidism and ophthalmopathy.

Here the sequenced sample was peripheral blood mononuclear cells (PBMCs), taken at new diagnosis, from a patient treated with antithyroid drugs. All receptors come from a woman aged 40-49 years with Graves disease.

In its sample, this clonotype was seen many times. The V and J genes are TRBV9 and TRBJ2-2; D may be TRBD2 (7 bases). The germline V and J ends were trimmed by 2 bases and 3 bases, with 14 bases remaining between them. CDR1 is SGDLS, CDR2 YYNGEE, per germline. The CDR3 totals 16 residues. CDR3 in DNA: TGTGCCAGCAGCGTGGGGGGGGCGCGGTACACCGGGGAGCTGTTTTTT. It codes for CASSVGGARYTGELFF.

This clonotype was seen many times. This chain joins TRBV29-1 and TRBJ2-1; D is perhaps TRBD1 or TRBD2 (5 bases each). The CDR3 length is 13 residues. Germline CDR1 SQVTM, CDR2 ANQGSEA. Trimming left V 7 bases short and J 7 bases short, with 17 bases between. In nucleotides, the CDR3 is TGCAGCGCAGGGACCGCCCGTGCTAATGAGCAGTTCTTC. It encodes CSAGTARANEQFF.

This clonotype occurred many times. This chain connects TRBV20-1 to TRBJ2-1; 7 bases agree with TRBD2. CDR1 is DFQATT, CDR2 SNEGSKA, per germline (reference sequence). Losses at the gene ends were 5 bases for V and 5 bases for J; bases not matched to a gene: 9. This CDR3 has 14 amino acids. CDR3 amino acids: CSAPGRGDHNEQFF. For the CDR3, the DNA is TGCAGTGCTCCCGGTCGGGGGGATCACAATGAGCAGTTCTTC.

This clonotype was observed at least ten times. The chain has TRBV6-1 and TRBJ2-6, with 10 bases that match TRBD1. V lost 6 bases, J lost 0 bases, and 5 bases stayed unmatched. The CDR3 spans 17 residues. CDR1 MNHNS and CDR2 SASEGT come from the germline V gene. In DNA form, the CDR3 reads TGTGCCAGCAGGAGACAGGGGGCTGCCTCTGGGGCCAACGTCCTGACTTTC. Its translation is CASRRQGAASGANVLTF.

This clonotype occurred many times. The rearrangement uses TRBV7-9 and TRBJ2-1; TRBD2 agrees at 12 bases. J lost 5 bases, V lost 1 base, and 0 bases had no gene match. The CDR3 spans 15 residues. Germline lookup yields CDR1 SEHNR and CDR2 FQNEAQ (reference sequence). The CDR3 bases are TGTGCCAGCAGCTTAGGGACTAGCGGGAACAATGAGCAGTTCTTC. This codes for CASSLGTSGNNEQFF.

This clonotype occurred many times. The V call is TRBV14, the J call TRBJ2-3, with 11 bases lining up with TRBD2. The V gene's germline CDR1 is SGHDN and CDR2 FVKESK. The CDR3 is 14 residues long. Trimming took 5 bases from V and 5 from J; bases not matched to a gene: 3. The CDR3 spells CASSVGTSGDTQYF. CDR3 DNA sequence: TGTGCCAGCAGCGTCGGGACTAGCGGAGATACGCAGTATTTT.

This clonotype turned up a few times. The CDR3 nucleotides read TGCAGTGCTTCTAGGGCGGCGGGAGATACGCAGTATTTT. Amino acid sequence: CSASRAAGDTQYF. V gene TRBV20-1 combines with J gene TRBJ2-3, with a tentative D call TRBD2 (5 bases). V was cut by 5 bases and J by 5 bases, with 14 bases left in between. Germline assignment: CDR1 DFQATT and CDR2 SNEGSKA (reference sequence). CDR3 length equals 13 residues.

This clonotype was recorded at least ten times. V usage is TRBV28 and J usage is TRBJ2-1; 7 bases line up with TRBD2. CDR1 and CDR2 from the germline V gene are MDHEN and SYDVKM. This CDR3 is built from 15 residues. Losses at the gene ends were 5 bases for V and 0 bases for J; bases not matched to a gene: 4. The CDR3 DNA is TGTGCCAGCAGTCGGGCGGGGGACTCCTACAATGAGCAGTTCTTC. It encodes CASSRAGDSYNEQFF.

The chain recombines TRBV7-9 with TRBJ2-1, with D tentatively TRBD1 (5 bases). The CDR3 covers 18 residues. Germline V gives CDR1 SEHNR, CDR2 FQNEAQ (reference sequence). Trimming took off 5 bases at V and 0 bases at J, with 20 bases between the two ends. Here the CDR3 reads CASSRRILDSRSYNEQFF. The CDR3 DNA follows: TGTGCCAGCAGCAGACGAATCCTTGACAGCCGCTCCTACAATGAGCAGTTCTTC.

In its sample, this clonotype was seen many times. V usage is TRBV28 and J usage is TRBJ2-7; the D is unclear. The V and J ends lost 7 bases and 2 bases respectively, with 15 bases between them. Germline V gene lookup returns CDR1 MDHEN and CDR2 SYDVKM. The CDR3 has 14 residues. CDR3 protein: CASNPRINPYEQYF. DNA for the CDR3: TGTGCCAGCAACCCAAGAATAAACCCCTACGAGCAGTACTTC. Filled out from reference TRBV28 and TRBJ2-7, the complete variable domain reads DVKVTQSSRYLVKRTGEKVFLECVQDMDHENMFWYRQDPGLGLRLIYFSYDVKMKEKGDIPEGYSVSREKKERFSLILESASTNQTSMYLCASNPRINPYEQYFGPGTRLTVT.

This clonotype has a handful of counts. The genes are TRBV6-2 or TRBV6-3 and TRBJ2-5; D is perhaps TRBD2 (6 bases). Looked up from germline, CDR1 is MNHEY and CDR2 is SVGEGT. The ends were cut back, 6 bases at V and 5 bases at J, with 16 bases in the middle. This CDR3 comprises 14 residues. CDR3: CASSESPGRETQYF. In DNA form, the CDR3 reads TGTGCCAGCAGCGAATCCCCAGGGAGGGAGACCCAGTACTTC.

This clonotype was detected only a few times. The V gene is TRBV7-9, the J gene TRBJ2-3; TRBD2 aligns across 15 bases. The germline V gene has CDR1 SEHNR and CDR2 FQNEAQ (reference sequence). This CDR3 contains 16 residues. With 5 bases clipped from V and 5 bases from J, the junction kept 5 bases outside the gene matches. The CDR3, as DNA: TGTGCCAGCAGCCCCGGACTAGCGGGAGGGTTAGATACGCAGTATTTT. This encodes CASSPGLAGGLDTQYF.

This clonotype turned up a few times. V is TRBV3-1 and J is TRBJ2-5, with 7 nucleotides matching TRBD1. The CDR3 has 15 residues. Per the germline V gene, CDR1 is LGHDT and CDR2 is YNNKEL (reference sequence). Trimming at V came to 3 bases and at J to 1 base, leaving 5 bases not matched to a gene. This CDR3 reads CASSQADRLQETQYF. CDR3 nucleotides: TGTGCCAGCAGCCAGGCGGACAGGCTCCAAGAGACCCAGTACTTC.

This clonotype has only a few counts. The chain employs TRBV28 and TRBJ1-1, with 12 positions matching TRBD1. J was trimmed by 5 bases and V by 4 bases; bases with no gene match: 8. This CDR3 has 16 residues. Germline values: CDR1 MDHEN, CDR2 SYDVKM. CDR3: CASSSPGQGAKTEAFF. DNA of the CDR3: TGTGCCAGCAGTTCACCGGGACAGGGGGCAAAAACTGAAGCTTTCTTT.

The rearrangement uses TRBV5-6 and TRBJ2-7; 11 nucleotides agree with TRBD1. In germline, CDR1 is SGHDT, CDR2 YYEEEE. V lost 2 bases and J lost 7; bases outside the gene matches: 8. The CDR3 loop spans 15 amino acids. CDR3 loop: CASSFGQGAHWEQYF. In DNA form, the CDR3 reads TGTGCCAGCAGCTTCGGACAGGGGGCGCATTGGGAGCAGTACTTC.

This clonotype has at least ten counts. The chain is built from TRBV10-3 and TRBJ1-1; 7 nucleotides align to TRBD1. The CDR3 extends over 12 amino acids. J was trimmed by 11 bases and V by 6 bases; bases with no gene match: 9. From germline, CDR1 is ENHRY and CDR2 SYGVKD. In DNA form, the CDR3 reads TGTGCCATCAGACGGACAGGACGGGGCGCTTTCTTT. It encodes CAIRRTGRGAFF.

At least ten counts were recorded for this clonotype. The J gene is TRBJ2-7, the V gene TRBV12-3 or TRBV12-4, with D unclear. V was cut by 2 bases and J by 2 bases, with 10 bases left in between. The CDR3 runs 14 residues. In DNA form, the CDR3 reads TGTGCCAGCAGTTTAATAGGGAACCCCTACGAGCAGTACTTC. Translated: CASSLIGNPYEQYF.

V is TRBV7-8 and J is TRBJ1-3, with 7 bases that match TRBD1. This CDR3 has 17 amino acids. CDR1 and CDR2 from the germline V gene are SGHVS and FQNEAQ. The junction had 17 bases not matched to a gene; V was cut back by 5 bases and J by 7 bases. The CDR3 region is CASSRPLYGTVRNTIYF. The CDR3 DNA follows: TGTGCCAGCAGCCGGCCCCTATATGGGACAGTTCGGAACACCATATATTTT.

This clonotype turned up a few times. The chain is built from TRBV28 and TRBJ2-2; 7 bases align to TRBD1. This CDR3 is 16 amino acids long. From germline, CDR1 is MDHEN and CDR2 SYDVKM. The V and J ends lost 1 base and 4 bases, in that order; junction bases with no gene match: 6. CDR3 coding DNA: TGTGCCAGCAGTTTATCGGTGACAGGGCCCACCGGGGAGCTGTTTTTT. This codes for CASSLSVTGPTGELFF.

This clonotype was seen repeatedly, ten times or more. One end of the junction fails to match germline, which may point to a read error. DNA for the CDR3: TGTGCCAGCAGCTTAGTCTCGGGACTCGTTTTTTTC. Translation: CASSLVSGLVFF. The chain carries TRBV11-2 and TRBJ2-7, with D maybe TRBD2 (6 bases). This CDR3 region has 12 residues. Germline CDR1 and CDR2: SGHAT and FQNNGV.

The chain carries TRBV12-3 or TRBV12-4 and TRBJ2-7, with 7 bases matching TRBD2. The CDR3 totals 18 residues. Trimming cost V 5 bases and J 0 bases; bases outside gene matches: 16. The CDR3 region has the DNA TGTGCCAGCAGTCCCTGCTTGAGACTAGCCGAGAGCTCCTACGAGCAGTACTTC. Protein sequence: CASSPCLRLAESSYEQYF.

This clonotype appeared many times. The chain links TRBV13 to TRBJ2-7; 12 positions match TRBD2. Germline V CDR1 and CDR2: PRHDT, FYEKMQ (reference sequence). The CDR3 runs 15 residues. The trim removed 5 bases at V and 4 bases at J, leaving 6 bases unmatched. Written as DNA, the CDR3 is TGTGCCAGCAGCAAACTAACTAGCGGGAGGTACGAGCAGTACTTC. Protein sequence: CASSKLTSGRYEQYF.

In this sample, this clonotype turned up a few times. J is TRBJ2-3 and V is TRBV25-1, with 7 bases fitting TRBD2. CDR1 is MGHDK, CDR2 SYGVNS, per germline. The CDR3 extends over 14 amino acids. V dropped 5 bases and J dropped 2; count of bases not matched to a gene: 4. CDR3 nucleotides: TGTGCCAGCAGTCTAGGGAGGGACACAGATACGCAGTATTTT. Translated: CASSLGRDTDTQYF.

The table lists this clonotype with many counts. The chain carries TRBV24-1 and TRBJ2-5; TRBD1 matches 7 bases. Trimming took 3 bases from V and 1 from J; bases not matched to a gene: 7. CDR3 size: 16 residues. CDR1 and CDR2 (germline): KGHDR, SFDVKD. Written as DNA, the CDR3 is TGTGCCACCAGTGATCGCCATGGGACAGCCCAAGAGACCCAGTACTTC. As protein: CATSDRHGTAQETQYF.

The table lists this clonotype with many counts. The chain is built from TRBV7-8 and TRBJ2-3, with no clear D. Germline V gene sequence: CDR1 SGHVS, CDR2 FQNEAQ. Deletions cut 5 bases from V and 4 bases from J, with 7 bases between. This CDR3 region has 12 residues. For the CDR3, the DNA is TGTGCCAGCAGCCAAAGACCAGATACGCAGTATTTT. It specifies CASSQRPDTQYF. Together with reference TRBV7-8 and TRBJ2-3, the CDR3 gives the full variable domain: GAGVSQSPRYKVAKRGQDVALRCDPISGHVSLFWYQQALGQGPEFLTYFQNEAQLDKSGLPSDRFFAERPEGSVSTLKIQRTQQEDSAVYLCASSQRPDTQYFGPGTRLTVL.